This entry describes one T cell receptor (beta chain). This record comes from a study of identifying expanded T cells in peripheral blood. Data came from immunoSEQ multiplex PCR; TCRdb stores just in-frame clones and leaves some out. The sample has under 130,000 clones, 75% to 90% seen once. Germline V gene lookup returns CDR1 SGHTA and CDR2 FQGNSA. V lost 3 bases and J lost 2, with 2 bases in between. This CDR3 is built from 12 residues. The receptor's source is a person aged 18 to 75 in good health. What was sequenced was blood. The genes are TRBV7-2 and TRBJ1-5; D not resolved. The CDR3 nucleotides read TGTGCCAGCAGCTTTGGCAATCAGCCCCAGCATTTT. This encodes CASSFGNQPQHF.